This T cell receptor beta chain was retrieved from a study of shared clonotypes between healthy human individuals. The data were produced by immunoSEQ multiplex PCR, yet TCRdb's version contains in-frame clones alone and is incomplete. The repertoire has about 1.1 million clones, approximately 80% of them found once; the top ten carry 0.89%. CDR1 and CDR2 from the germline V gene are SQVTM and ANQGSEA. V lost 5 bases to trimming and J lost 7 bases, with 11 bases between them. The CDR3 loop spans 12 amino acids. This chain uses TRBV29-1 with TRBJ1-4, with D hard to call. Input material: memory CD4+ T cells from PBMCs. Subset meaning: CD45RA-negative fraction. This receptor was taken from a man aged 18-30 years in good health. Some clones in this sample may be carry-over from other donors' samples. This CDR3 is CSVLRDREKLFF. CDR3 nucleotide sequence: TGCAGCGTTTTGAGGGATCGTGAAAAACTGTTTTTT.